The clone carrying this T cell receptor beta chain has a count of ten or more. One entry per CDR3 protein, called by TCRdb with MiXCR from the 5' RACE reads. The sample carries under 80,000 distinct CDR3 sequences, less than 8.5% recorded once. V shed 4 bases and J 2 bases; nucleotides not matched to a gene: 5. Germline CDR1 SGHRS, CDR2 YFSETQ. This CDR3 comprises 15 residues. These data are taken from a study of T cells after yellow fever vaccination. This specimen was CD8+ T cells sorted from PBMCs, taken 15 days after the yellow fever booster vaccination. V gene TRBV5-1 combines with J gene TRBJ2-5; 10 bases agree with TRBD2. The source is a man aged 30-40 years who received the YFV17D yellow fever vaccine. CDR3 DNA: TGCGCCAGCAGCAGAGGGACTAGCGCGCAAGAGACCCAGTACTTC. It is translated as CASSRGTSAQETQYF.